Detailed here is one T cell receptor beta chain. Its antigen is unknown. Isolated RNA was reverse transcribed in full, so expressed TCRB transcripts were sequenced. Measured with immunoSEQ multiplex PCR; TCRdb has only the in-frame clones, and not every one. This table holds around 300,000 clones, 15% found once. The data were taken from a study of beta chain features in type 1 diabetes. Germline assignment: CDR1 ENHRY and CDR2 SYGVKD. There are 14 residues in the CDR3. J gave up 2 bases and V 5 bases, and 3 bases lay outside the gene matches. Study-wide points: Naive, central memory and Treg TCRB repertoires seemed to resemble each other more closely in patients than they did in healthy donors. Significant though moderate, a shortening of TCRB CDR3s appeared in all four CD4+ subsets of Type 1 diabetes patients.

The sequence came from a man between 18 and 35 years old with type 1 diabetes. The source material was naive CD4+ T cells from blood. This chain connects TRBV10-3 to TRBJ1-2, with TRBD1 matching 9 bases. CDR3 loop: CAISNGQGNYGYTF. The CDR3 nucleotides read TGTGCCATCAGTAACGGACAGGGGAACTATGGCTACACCTTC.